The clone carrying this T cell receptor beta chain was seen a single time. Its antigen is still unknown. The record originates from a study of cytotoxic CD8 clonotypes in ibrutinib-treated CLL. Overall study context: The samples contained approximately 280,000 productive templates on average. They also contained an average of roughly 99,000 productive rearrangements. Study-wide results and caveats: Under treatment, the uncommon public clonotypes either contracted or remained stable. Baseline clonality was higher than in age-matched healthy donors and moved in step with circulating CD8+ T-cell counts.

Data came from immunoSEQ multiplex PCR; TCRdb stores just in-frame clones and leaves some out. The sample records about 140,000 clones, 80% being singletons. This CDR3 contains 12 residues. From germline, CDR1 is GTSNPN and CDR2 SVGIG (reference sequence). With 0 bases removed from V and 6 bases from J, the gap between germline ends came to 7 bases. The chain carries TRBV30 and TRBJ2-3; D call uncertain. The TCR originated in a human donor with chronic lymphocytic leukemia. This material consisted of PBMCs, taken after 36 months of ibrutinib treatment. DNA for the CDR3: TGTGCCTGGAGTGTACTTATGGATACGCAGTATTTT. Translating it yields CAWSVLMDTQYF.